A selection of T cell receptor beta chains follows, all from one sample in a study of shared clonotypes between healthy human individuals. Clones were sequenced by immunoSEQ multiplex PCR, and TCRdb holds only the in-frame ones, with some missing. The table includes about 680,000 clones, 60% to 80% detected once. The specimen was memory CD4+ T cells sorted from blood. These receptors were collected from a woman aged 25 to 45 in good health. Both conserved end residues are part of each CDR3. The D gene is left open where the match is weak. Expanded clones get a size class; other rows say once, few or many, or leave the size out.

v_call: TRBV2
d_call: .
j_call: TRBJ2-2
cdr3_length: 15
clone_size: .
cdr3_aa: CASSEGPAGAGELFF
cdr3_nt: TGTGCCAGCAGTGAAGGGCCGGCGGGCGCCGGGGAGCTGTTTTTT

v_call: TRBV7-8
d_call: TRBD1
j_call: TRBJ2-7
cdr3_length: 14
clone_size: .
cdr3_aa: CASSLVTGAYEQYF
cdr3_nt: TGTGCCAGCAGCTTAGTAACAGGGGCCTACGAGCAGTACTTC

v_call: TRBV19
d_call: .
j_call: TRBJ1-5
cdr3_length: 16
clone_size: few
cdr3_aa: CASSTGRKDAIQPQHF
cdr3_nt: TGTGCCAGTAGTACTGGACGGAAGGATGCAATCCAGCCCCAGCATTTT

v_call: TRBV7-2
d_call: TRBD1
j_call: TRBJ1-1
cdr3_length: 14
clone_size: .
cdr3_aa: CASSLNRGNTEAFF
cdr3_nt: TGTGCCAGCAGCTTAAACAGGGGGAACACTGAAGCTTTCTTT

v_call: TRBV9
d_call: .
j_call: TRBJ1-2
cdr3_length: 14
clone_size: once
cdr3_aa: CASSVALTAYGYTF
cdr3_nt: TGTGCCAGCAGCGTAGCTCTGACGGCTTATGGCTACACCTTC

v_call: TRBV7-3
d_call: .
j_call: TRBJ1-1
cdr3_length: 16
clone_size: .
cdr3_aa: CASSLNHGGMNTEAFF
cdr3_nt: TGTGCCAGCAGCTTAAATCACGGAGGGATGAACACTGAAGCTTTCTTT

v_call: TRBV5-6
d_call: .
j_call: TRBJ2-5
cdr3_length: 14
clone_size: .
cdr3_aa: CASSPLDSQETQYF
cdr3_nt: TGTGCCAGCAGTCCCCTTGACTCCCAAGAGACCCAGTACTTC

v_call: TRBV5-1
d_call: TRBD1
j_call: TRBJ2-2
cdr3_length: 16
clone_size: once
cdr3_aa: CASSPPGQGGAGELFF
cdr3_nt: TGCGCCAGCAGCCCACCGGGACAGGGAGGGGCCGGGGAGCTGTTTTTT

v_call: TRBV5-8
d_call: .
j_call: TRBJ2-1
cdr3_length: 12
clone_size: .
cdr3_aa: CASSFRVIEQFF
cdr3_nt: TGTGCCAGCAGCTTCCGTGTTATTGAGCAGTTCTTC

v_call: TRBV28
d_call: TRBD1
j_call: TRBJ2-3
cdr3_length: 15
clone_size: once
cdr3_aa: CASSPYGQATDTQYF
cdr3_nt: TGTGCCAGCAGTCCCTACGGACAGGCCACAGATACGCAGTATTTT

v_call: TRBV10-2
d_call: .
j_call: TRBJ2-2
cdr3_length: 15
clone_size: .
cdr3_aa: CASRMGDSYTGELFF
cdr3_nt: TGCGCCAGCAGAATGGGGGACTCTTACACCGGGGAGCTGTTTTTT

v_call: TRBV5-1
d_call: .
j_call: TRBJ2-2
cdr3_length: 14
clone_size: few
cdr3_aa: CASGFGTVTGELFF
cdr3_nt: TGCGCCAGCGGTTTTGGGACCGTCACCGGGGAGCTGTTTTTT

v_call: TRBV27
d_call: .
j_call: TRBJ2-7
cdr3_length: 15
clone_size: .
cdr3_aa: CASSSQGLGSYEQYF
cdr3_nt: TGTGCCAGCAGTTCCCAGGGGTTGGGGTCCTACGAGCAGTACTTC

v_call: TRBV5-1
d_call: TRBD2
j_call: TRBJ2-3
cdr3_length: 16
clone_size: .
cdr3_aa: CASSLGLAVRTDTQYF
cdr3_nt: TGCGCCAGCAGCTTGGGACTAGCGGTTCGCACAGATACGCAGTATTTT

v_call: TRBV15
d_call: TRBD1
j_call: TRBJ2-7
cdr3_length: 15
clone_size: .
cdr3_aa: CATSLAHRGLDEQYF
cdr3_nt: TGTGCCACCAGCCTCGCCCACAGGGGGCTGGACGAGCAGTACTTC

v_call: TRBV13
d_call: TRBD1
j_call: TRBJ2-7
cdr3_length: 15
clone_size: once
cdr3_aa: CASSPSQGGGYEQYF
cdr3_nt: TGTGCCAGCAGCCCTTCACAGGGGGGAGGCTACGAGCAGTACTTC

v_call: TRBV7-2
d_call: .
j_call: TRBJ1-4
cdr3_length: 15
clone_size: .
cdr3_aa: CASTFTDRWQEKLFF
cdr3_nt: TGTGCCAGCACCTTCACGGACAGATGGCAGGAAAAACTGTTTTTT

v_call: TRBV5-4
d_call: TRBD2
j_call: TRBJ2-3
cdr3_length: 17
clone_size: .
cdr3_aa: CASSFGPSGNFADTQYF
cdr3_nt: TGTGCCAGCAGCTTTGGTCCAAGCGGGAACTTTGCAGATACGCAGTATTTT

v_call: TRBV6-6
d_call: .
j_call: TRBJ2-7
cdr3_length: 15
clone_size: few
cdr3_aa: CASSPKGRSSYEQYF
cdr3_nt: TGTGCCAGCAGTCCAAAGGGACGTAGCTCCTACGAGCAGTACTTC

v_call: TRBV5-1
d_call: .
j_call: TRBJ1-2
cdr3_length: 13
clone_size: .
cdr3_aa: CASRLRGEQGYTF
cdr3_nt: TGCGCCAGCAGATTGCGGGGAGAACAAGGCTACACCTTC

v_call: TRBV5-4
d_call: .
j_call: TRBJ1-1
cdr3_length: 16
clone_size: .
cdr3_aa: CASSLPGALWDTEAFF
cdr3_nt: TGTGCCAGCAGCTTACCAGGGGCTCTATGGGACACTGAAGCTTTCTTT

v_call: TRBV4-2
d_call: TRBD1
j_call: TRBJ2-2
cdr3_length: 18
clone_size: .
cdr3_aa: CASSLAGTGGSNTGELFF
cdr3_nt: TGTGCCAGCAGCTTGGCCGGGACAGGGGGTTCGAACACCGGGGAGCTGTTTTTT

v_call: TRBV5-1
d_call: TRBD2
j_call: TRBJ2-1
cdr3_length: 14
clone_size: .
cdr3_aa: CASSSGSGDNEQFF
cdr3_nt: TGCGCCAGCAGCTCCGGTAGCGGGGACAATGAGCAGTTCTTC

v_call: TRBV15
d_call: .
j_call: TRBJ1-2
cdr3_length: 12
clone_size: .
cdr3_aa: CATSRAKEGYTF
cdr3_nt: TGTGCCACCAGCAGAGCAAAAGAAGGCTACACCTTC

v_call: TRBV5-1
d_call: TRBD1
j_call: TRBJ2-7
cdr3_length: 15
clone_size: .
cdr3_aa: CASSRWVTGGYEQYF
cdr3_nt: TGCGCCAGCAGCCGATGGGTGACAGGGGGCTACGAGCAGTACTTC

v_call: TRBV7-9
d_call: .
j_call: TRBJ2-1
cdr3_length: 14
clone_size: .
cdr3_aa: CASSSRGKDNEQFF
cdr3_nt: TGTGCCAGCAGCTCCAGGGGCAAGGACAATGAGCAGTTCTTC

v_call: TRBV28
d_call: .
j_call: TRBJ2-3
cdr3_length: 14
clone_size: .
cdr3_aa: CASSLRTGVDTQYF
cdr3_nt: TGTGCCAGCAGTTTACGGACCGGGGTAGATACGCAGTATTTT

v_call: TRBV11-2
d_call: TRBD1
j_call: TRBJ2-3
cdr3_length: 15
clone_size: .
cdr3_aa: CASSSPDRGMDTQYF
cdr3_nt: TGTGCCAGCAGCTCCCCCGACAGGGGGATGGATACGCAGTATTTT

v_call: TRBV5-1
d_call: .
j_call: TRBJ2-5
cdr3_length: 16
clone_size: .
cdr3_aa: CASSLEVGTAAETQYF
cdr3_nt: TGCGCCAGCAGCTTGGAGGTTGGGACGGCGGCGGAGACCCAGTACTTC

v_call: TRBV30
d_call: TRBD1
j_call: TRBJ2-1
cdr3_length: 12
clone_size: .
cdr3_aa: CAWSRGTARQFF
cdr3_nt: TGTGCCTGGAGTAGGGGGACAGCTCGGCAGTTCTTC

v_call: TRBV10-3
d_call: TRBD2
j_call: TRBJ2-7
cdr3_length: 14
clone_size: .
cdr3_aa: CAISGLAGAYEQYF
cdr3_nt: TGTGCCATCAGTGGACTAGCGGGAGCGTACGAGCAGTACTTC

v_call: TRBV5-6
d_call: .
j_call: TRBJ2-7
cdr3_length: 13
clone_size: .
cdr3_aa: CASSLGSGIEQYF
cdr3_nt: TGTGCCAGCAGCTTGGGCTCTGGGATCGAGCAGTACTTC

v_call: TRBV7-8
d_call: .
j_call: TRBJ1-5
cdr3_length: 21
clone_size: .
cdr3_aa: CASSLIHPRRRVVYSNQPQHF
cdr3_nt: TGTGCCAGCAGCCTAATCCACCCCAGAAGACGGGTGGTTTATAGCAATCAGCCCCAGCATTTT

v_call: TRBV28
d_call: TRBD2
j_call: TRBJ2-5
cdr3_length: 17
clone_size: .
cdr3_aa: CASSWGLMAGDGETQYF
cdr3_nt: TGTGCCAGCAGTTGGGGACTAATGGCGGGAGATGGCGAGACCCAGTACTTC

v_call: TRBV18
d_call: .
j_call: TRBJ1-4
cdr3_length: 13
clone_size: .
cdr3_aa: CASSPPAGAQLFF
cdr3_nt: TGTGCCAGCTCACCCCCCGCTGGGGCCCAACTGTTTTTT

v_call: TRBV7-6
d_call: .
j_call: TRBJ1-3
cdr3_length: 15
clone_size: .
cdr3_aa: CASSPRGETGNTIYF
cdr3_nt: TGTGCCAGCAGCCCTCGGGGAGAAACTGGAAACACCATATATTTT

v_call: TRBV7-9
d_call: TRBD1
j_call: TRBJ1-2
cdr3_length: 14
clone_size: .
cdr3_aa: CASSSGTGVYGYTF
cdr3_nt: TGTGCCAGCAGCTCCGGGACAGGGGTCTATGGCTACACCTTC

v_call: TRBV15
d_call: .
j_call: TRBJ2-7
cdr3_length: 14
clone_size: .
cdr3_aa: CATSTAGKTYEQYF
cdr3_nt: TGTGCCACCAGCACCGCCGGTAAGACCTACGAGCAGTACTTC

v_call: TRBV2
d_call: .
j_call: TRBJ2-7
cdr3_length: 14
clone_size: .
cdr3_aa: CASSRESIFYEQYF
cdr3_nt: TGTGCCAGCAGCAGGGAGTCAATCTTCTACGAGCAGTACTTC

v_call: TRBV4-1
d_call: .
j_call: TRBJ2-4
cdr3_length: 14
clone_size: .
cdr3_aa: CASSQDRGVDIQYF
cdr3_nt: TGCGCCAGCAGCCAAGATCGAGGGGTGGACATTCAGTACTTC

v_call: TRBV5-1
d_call: .
j_call: TRBJ2-5
cdr3_length: 14
clone_size: .
cdr3_aa: CASSYSFTQETQYF
cdr3_nt: TGCGCCAGCAGCTACTCATTTACCCAAGAGACCCAGTACTTC

v_call: TRBV27
d_call: .
j_call: TRBJ1-1
cdr3_length: 13
clone_size: .
cdr3_aa: CASRVTDSGEAFF
cdr3_nt: TGTGCCAGCAGGGTAACGGACAGCGGTGAAGCTTTCTTT

v_call: TRBV4-2
d_call: .
j_call: TRBJ2-1
cdr3_length: 18
clone_size: .
cdr3_aa: CASSQTRGLGQMHNEQFF
cdr3_nt: TGTGCCAGCAGCCAAACTCGGGGACTTGGCCAAATGCACAATGAGCAGTTCTTC

v_call: TRBV7-8
d_call: .
j_call: TRBJ2-7
cdr3_length: 13
clone_size: .
cdr3_aa: CASSLTNGREQYF
cdr3_nt: TGTGCCAGCAGCTTAACTAACGGGCGCGAGCAGTACTTC

v_call: TRBV29-1
d_call: .
j_call: TRBJ2-7
cdr3_length: 13
clone_size: .
cdr3_aa: CSVSLLDSYEQYF
cdr3_nt: TGCAGCGTTTCCCTACTGGACTCCTACGAGCAGTACTTC

v_call: TRBV19
d_call: TRBD1
j_call: TRBJ2-7
cdr3_length: 15
clone_size: many
cdr3_aa: CASSSTGTGHYEQYF
cdr3_nt: TGTGCCAGTAGTAGTACCGGGACAGGCCACTACGAGCAGTACTTC

v_call: TRBV7-6
d_call: .
j_call: TRBJ2-1
cdr3_length: 16
clone_size: once
cdr3_aa: CASSLAPPPVMNEQFF
cdr3_nt: TGTGCCAGCAGCTTAGCTCCGCCCCCGGTGATGAATGAGCAGTTCTTC

v_call: TRBV19
d_call: .
j_call: TRBJ1-2
cdr3_length: 14
clone_size: .
cdr3_aa: CASSISGTDYGYTF
cdr3_nt: TGTGCCAGTAGTATCTCCGGTACAGACTATGGCTACACCTTC

v_call: TRBV5-4
d_call: TRBD2
j_call: TRBJ2-2
cdr3_length: 16
clone_size: .
cdr3_aa: CASSLELAGGTGELFF
cdr3_nt: TGTGCCAGCAGCTTGGAATTGGCGGGAGGCACCGGGGAGCTGTTTTTT

v_call: TRBV7-2
d_call: .
j_call: TRBJ1-3
cdr3_length: 13
clone_size: .
cdr3_aa: CASSLDPRQPTYF
cdr3_nt: TGTGCCAGCAGCTTAGATCCCCGACAGCCCACCTATTTT

v_call: TRBV5-4
d_call: .
j_call: TRBJ1-2
cdr3_length: 14
clone_size: .
cdr3_aa: CASSLAGAGGGYTF
cdr3_nt: TGTGCCAGCAGCTTGGCCGGGGCAGGCGGTGGCTACACCTTC

v_call: TRBV10-1
d_call: TRBD2
j_call: TRBJ2-7
cdr3_length: 12
clone_size: .
cdr3_aa: CASSSSGYEQYF
cdr3_nt: TGCGCCAGCAGTTCTAGCGGCTACGAGCAGTACTTC

v_call: TRBV28
d_call: .
j_call: TRBJ2-6
cdr3_length: 18
clone_size: .
cdr3_aa: CASSPPTSSGRGANVLTF
cdr3_nt: TGTGCCAGCAGTCCCCCCACCTCATCGGGGCGTGGGGCCAACGTCCTGACTTTC

v_call: TRBV27
d_call: .
j_call: TRBJ2-3
cdr3_length: 15
clone_size: .
cdr3_aa: CASSLLVAGTDTQYF
cdr3_nt: TGTGCCAGCAGTCTTCTAGTGGCGGGCACAGATACGCAGTATTTT

v_call: TRBV6-6
d_call: .
j_call: TRBJ2-7
cdr3_length: 16
clone_size: .
cdr3_aa: CASSYSMAAGFGEQYF
cdr3_nt: TGTGCCAGCAGTTACTCGATGGCGGCAGGGTTTGGCGAGCAGTACTTC